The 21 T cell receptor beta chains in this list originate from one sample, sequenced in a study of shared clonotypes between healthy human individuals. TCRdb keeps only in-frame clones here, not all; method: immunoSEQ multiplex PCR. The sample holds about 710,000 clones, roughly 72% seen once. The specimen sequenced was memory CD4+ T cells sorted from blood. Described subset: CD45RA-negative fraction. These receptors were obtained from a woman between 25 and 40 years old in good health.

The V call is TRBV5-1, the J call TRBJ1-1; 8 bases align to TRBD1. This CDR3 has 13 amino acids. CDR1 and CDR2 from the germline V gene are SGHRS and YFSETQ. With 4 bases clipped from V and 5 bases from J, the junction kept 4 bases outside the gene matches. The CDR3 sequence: CASSQGQVTEAFF. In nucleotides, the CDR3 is TGCGCCAGCAGCCAGGGACAGGTAACTGAAGCTTTCTTT.

The CDR3 DNA follows: TGCAGCGCCCAAGAGGGGCTAGCGCCACAAGAGACCCAGTACTTC. Translation: CSAQEGLAPQETQYF. The gene calls are TRBV29-1 and TRBJ2-5; D perhaps matches TRBD2 (6 bases). CDR1 SQVTM and CDR2 ANQGSEA come from the germline V gene. This CDR3 contains 15 residues. V was cut by 7 bases and J by 2 bases, with 20 bases left in between.

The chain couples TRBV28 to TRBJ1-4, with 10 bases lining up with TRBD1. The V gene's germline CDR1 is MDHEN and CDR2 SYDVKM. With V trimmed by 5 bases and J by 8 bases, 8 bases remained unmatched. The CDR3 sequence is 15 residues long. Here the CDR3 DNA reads TGTGCCAGCAGTCGCGCCGGGACAGGGGACGAAAAACTGTTTTTT. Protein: CASSRAGTGDEKLFF.

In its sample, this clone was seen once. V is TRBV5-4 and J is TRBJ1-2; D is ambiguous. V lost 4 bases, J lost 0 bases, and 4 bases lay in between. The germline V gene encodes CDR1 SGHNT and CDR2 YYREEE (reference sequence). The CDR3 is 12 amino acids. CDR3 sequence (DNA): TGTGCCAGCAGCCACCCTAACTATGGCTACACCTTC. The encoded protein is CASSHPNYGYTF.

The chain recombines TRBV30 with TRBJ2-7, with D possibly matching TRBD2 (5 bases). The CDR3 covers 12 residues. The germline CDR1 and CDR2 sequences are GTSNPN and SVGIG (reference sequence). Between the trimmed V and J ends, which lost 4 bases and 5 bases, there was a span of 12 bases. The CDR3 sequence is CAWTRGSHEQYF. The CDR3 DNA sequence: TGTGCCTGGACACGGGGAAGCCACGAGCAGTACTTC.

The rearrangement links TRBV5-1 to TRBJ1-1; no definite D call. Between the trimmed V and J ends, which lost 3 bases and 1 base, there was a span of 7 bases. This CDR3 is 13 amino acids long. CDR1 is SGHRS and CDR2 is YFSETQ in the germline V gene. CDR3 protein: CASSSGANTEAFF. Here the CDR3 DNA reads TGCGCCAGCAGCTCCGGAGCGAACACTGAAGCTTTCTTT.

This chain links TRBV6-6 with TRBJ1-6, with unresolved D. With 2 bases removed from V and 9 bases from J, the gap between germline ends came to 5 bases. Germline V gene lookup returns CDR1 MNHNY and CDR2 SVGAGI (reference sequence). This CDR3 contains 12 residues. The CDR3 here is CASSYQRSPLHF. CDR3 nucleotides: TGTGCCAGCAGTTACCAGCGTTCACCCCTCCACTTT.

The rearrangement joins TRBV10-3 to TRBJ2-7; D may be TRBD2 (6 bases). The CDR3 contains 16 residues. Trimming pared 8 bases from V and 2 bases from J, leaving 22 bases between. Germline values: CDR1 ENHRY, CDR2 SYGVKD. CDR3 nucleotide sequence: TGTGCCATCGGGCCCCGGGGGTCTAGCGCGACCTACGAGCAGTACTTC. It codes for CAIGPRGSSATYEQYF.

The CDR3 region is CASSPGVAGGYNEQFF. For the CDR3, the DNA is TGTGCCAGCAGTCCCGGGGTAGCGGGAGGCTACAATGAGCAGTTCTTC. The chain joins TRBV28 to TRBJ2-1; 10 bases map to TRBD2. V lost 5 bases, J lost 3 bases, and 7 bases stayed unmatched. Germline-derived CDR1 and CDR2 are MDHEN and SYDVKM. The CDR3 covers 16 residues.

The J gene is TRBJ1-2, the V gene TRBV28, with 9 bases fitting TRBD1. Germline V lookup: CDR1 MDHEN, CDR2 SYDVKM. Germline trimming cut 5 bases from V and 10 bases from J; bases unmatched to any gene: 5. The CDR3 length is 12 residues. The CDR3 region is CASSPYRGLYTF. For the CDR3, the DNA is TGTGCCAGCAGTCCCTACAGGGGGCTCTACACCTTC.

The CDR3 DNA reads as TGCGCCAGCAGCTTGGGTGACGGCGGCTACAATGAGCAGTTCTTC. Translated: CASSLGDGGYNEQFF. J is TRBJ2-1 and V is TRBV5-1; D remains unclear. CDR1 is SGHRS, CDR2 YFSETQ, per germline. Trimming left V 0 bases short and J 3 bases short, with 10 bases between. The CDR3 extends over 15 amino acids.

CDR3 protein: CASSQGLRVGTDTQYF. The CDR3 DNA follows: TGCGCCAGCAGCCAAGGACTAAGAGTCGGCACAGATACGCAGTATTTT. The chain links TRBV4-1 to TRBJ2-3, with D perhaps TRBD2 (5 bases). The germline V gene encodes CDR1 MGHRA and CDR2 YSYEKL. The CDR3 totals 16 residues. V gave up 1 base and J gave up 1 base, with 12 bases separating them.

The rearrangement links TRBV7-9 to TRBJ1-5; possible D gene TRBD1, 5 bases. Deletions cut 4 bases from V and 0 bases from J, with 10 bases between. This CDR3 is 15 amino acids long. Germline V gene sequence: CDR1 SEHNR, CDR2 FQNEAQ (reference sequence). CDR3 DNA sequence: TGTGCCAGCAGCTCTACCGGACATAGCAATCAGCCCCAGCATTTT. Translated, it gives CASSSTGHSNQPQHF. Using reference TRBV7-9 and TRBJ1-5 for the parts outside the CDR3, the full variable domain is DTGVSQNPRHKITKRGQNVTFRCDPISEHNRLYWYRQTLGQGPEFLTYFQNEAQLEKSRLLSDRFSAERPKGSFSTLEIQRTEQGDSAMYLCASSSTGHSNQPQHFGDGTRLSIL.

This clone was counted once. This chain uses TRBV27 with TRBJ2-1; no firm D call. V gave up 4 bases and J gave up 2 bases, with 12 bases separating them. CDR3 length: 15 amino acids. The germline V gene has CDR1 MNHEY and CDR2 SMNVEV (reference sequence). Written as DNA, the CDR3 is TGTGCCAGCAGTTCTCCTGCCCGAACCTACAATGAGCAGTTCTTC. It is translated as CASSSPARTYNEQFF.

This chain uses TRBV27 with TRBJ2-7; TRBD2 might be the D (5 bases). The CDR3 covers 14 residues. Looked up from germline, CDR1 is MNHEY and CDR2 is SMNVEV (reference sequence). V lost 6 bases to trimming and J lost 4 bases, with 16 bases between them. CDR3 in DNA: TGTGCCAGCAGGATGGGCGGGTTTATTTACGAGCAGTACTTC. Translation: CASRMGGFIYEQYF.

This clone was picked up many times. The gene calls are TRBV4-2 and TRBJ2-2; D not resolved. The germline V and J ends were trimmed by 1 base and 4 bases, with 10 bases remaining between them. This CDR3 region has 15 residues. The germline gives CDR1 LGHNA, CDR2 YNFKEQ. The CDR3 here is CASSQGKGSTGELFF. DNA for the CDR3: TGTGCCAGCAGCCAAGGTAAAGGGTCCACCGGGGAGCTGTTTTTT.

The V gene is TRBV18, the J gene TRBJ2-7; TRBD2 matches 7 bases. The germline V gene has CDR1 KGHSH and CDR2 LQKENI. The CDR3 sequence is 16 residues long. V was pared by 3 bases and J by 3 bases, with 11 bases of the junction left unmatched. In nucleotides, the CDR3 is TGTGCCAGCTCACCTACCCTCTCACGGGAGGTCTACGAGCAGTACTTC. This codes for CASSPTLSREVYEQYF.

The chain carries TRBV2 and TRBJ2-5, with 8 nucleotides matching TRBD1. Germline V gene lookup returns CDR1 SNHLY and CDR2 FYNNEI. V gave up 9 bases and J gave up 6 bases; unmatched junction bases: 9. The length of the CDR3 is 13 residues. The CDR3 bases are TGTGCCAGTCAGGGGCAGGGGGCAAAGACCCAGTACTTC. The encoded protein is CASQGQGAKTQYF.

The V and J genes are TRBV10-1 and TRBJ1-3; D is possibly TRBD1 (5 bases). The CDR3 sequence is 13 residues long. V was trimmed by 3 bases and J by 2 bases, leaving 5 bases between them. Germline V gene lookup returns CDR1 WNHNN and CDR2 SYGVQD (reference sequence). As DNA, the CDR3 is TGCGCCAGCAGTGAAGGGGCTGGAAACACCATATATTTT. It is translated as CASSEGAGNTIYF.

CDR3 nucleotide sequence: TGTGCCAGCAGCTTAGTGGCGAGGGCAGGGCAGAACACTGAAGCTTTCTTT. Its translation: CASSLVARAGQNTEAFF. This chain uses TRBV11-2 with TRBJ1-1; D possibly corresponds to TRBD1 (5 bases). V lost 1 base, J lost 1 base, and 16 bases lay in between. The CDR3 covers 17 residues. The germline V gene encodes CDR1 SGHAT and CDR2 FQNNGV.

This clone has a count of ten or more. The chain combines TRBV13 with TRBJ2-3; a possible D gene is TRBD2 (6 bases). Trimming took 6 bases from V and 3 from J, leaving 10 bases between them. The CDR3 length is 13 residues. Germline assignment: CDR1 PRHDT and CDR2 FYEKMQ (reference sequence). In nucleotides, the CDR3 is TGTGCCAGCAGGGTTCGGGAGACAGATACGCAGTATTTT. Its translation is CASRVRETDTQYF.